This T cell receptor (beta chain) was retrieved from a study of T cells in women clearing cervical HPV infection. For the study at large: No precancer developed; the control's incident HPV16 infection cleared within 12 months.

Looked up from germline, CDR1 is SGHRS and CDR2 is YFSETQ. The V and J ends lost 3 bases and 4 bases respectively, with 16 bases between them. The CDR3 spans 15 residues. Study results and caveats: Richness plus V gene abundances separated cases from controls with AUC about 0.83.

Assay used: immunoSEQ multiplex PCR; TCRdb lists only in-frame clones, some missing. Recorded for this sample: about 23,000 clones. A remark on this clone: Its antigen is undetermined. The sequence runs out 3 residues before the end of the CDR3; the remainder is reconstructed from the germline J gene.

The sequence derives from a woman aged 18 to 69 with a cervical HPV16 infection that either progressed to CIN3+ or cleared (not recorded which). This rearrangement joins TRBV5-1 to TRBJ1-1; D might be TRBD1 (5 bases). Sequenced material: blood buffy coat. The CDR3 loop reads CASSSGHGGGTEAFF. The CDR3 bases that were read are TGCGCCAGCAGCTCTGGACATGGTGGAGGCACTGAA.